The rows below give T cell receptor beta chains drawn from one sample of a study of cytomegalovirus exposure and HLA in healthy donors. Measured with immunoSEQ multiplex PCR; TCRdb has only the in-frame clones, and not every one. The data show 110,000 or so clones, around 85% seen once. What was sequenced was PBMCs. These receptors originate from a woman aged 18 to 35 in good health and CMV-seronegative. Each CDR3 is given with its conserved first and last residue. The order of the fields is clone size, V gene, D gene, J gene, CDR3 DNA, CDR3 protein. A D gene is named only where the DNA matches it firmly. Clone size is stated in some rows and not others, as once, few, many or a class when expanded.

size: .; V: TRBV2; D: TRBD2; J: TRBJ2-3; DNA: TGTGCCAGCACGGGGGGAGTGTCCACAGATACGCAGTATTTT; CDR3: CASTGGVSTDTQYF
size: few; V: TRBV18; D: .; J: TRBJ2-7; DNA: TGTGCCAGCTCACCTCAACAGGCCTACGAGCAGTACTTC; CDR3: CASSPQQAYEQYF
size: .; V: TRBV5-1; D: TRBD2; J: TRBJ2-5; DNA: TGCGCCAGCAGCTTCCTAGCGGGGTCCCAAGAGACCCAGTACTTC; CDR3: CASSFLAGSQETQYF
size: .; V: TRBV18; D: .; J: TRBJ2-7; DNA: TGTGCCAGCTCGGCGGCAGGCGGGTGGGCTGAGGAGCAGTACTTC; CDR3: CASSAAGGWAEEQYF
size: .; V: TRBV5-1; D: TRBD1; J: TRBJ1-1; DNA: TGCGCCAGCAGCCTACAGAGGGGGCGCCTGGACACTGAAGCTTTCTTT; CDR3: CASSLQRGRLDTEAFF
size: .; V: TRBV5-1; D: .; J: TRBJ2-7; DNA: TGCGCCAGCAGCTTGGACAGAGCCTACGAGCAGTACTTC; CDR3: CASSLDRAYEQYF
size: .; V: TRBV6-1; D: TRBD1; J: TRBJ1-6; DNA: TGTGCCAGCAGTGAGACAGGGGAGTATTCACCCCTCCACTTT; CDR3: CASSETGEYSPLHF
size: .; V: TRBV7-9; D: .; J: TRBJ2-7; DNA: TGTGCCAGCAGCCGGACAGACCTCTCCTACGAGCAGTACTTC; CDR3: CASSRTDLSYEQYF
size: .; V: TRBV6-6; D: TRBD1; J: TRBJ1-2; DNA: TGTGCCAGCAGCTTAGAACGGACAGGGGTCGTCTATGGCTACACCTTC; CDR3: CASSLERTGVVYGYTF
size: .; V: TRBV5-1; D: .; J: TRBJ1-2; DNA: TGCGCCAGCAGCTATGGGCCCAACTATGGCTACACCTTC; CDR3: CASSYGPNYGYTF
size: .; V: TRBV10-3; D: TRBD1; J: TRBJ1-5; DNA: TGTGCCATCAGTGCAGGGGGGAGCAATCAGCCCCAGCATTTT; CDR3: CAISAGGSNQPQHF
size: .; V: TRBV30; D: .; J: TRBJ1-6; DNA: TGTGCCTGGAGTGTAGAGGAGAATTCACCCCTCCACTTT; CDR3: CAWSVEENSPLHF
size: .; V: TRBV4-1; D: .; J: TRBJ2-2; DNA: TGCGCCAGCAGCCGAAAAAAACAGGCGATTCGAACCGGGGAGCTGTTTTTT; CDR3: CASSRKKQAIRTGELFF
size: .; V: TRBV19; D: .; J: TRBJ2-7; DNA: TGTGCCAGTAGTATAGCAGACAGAAAAAACTACGAGCAGTACTTC; CDR3: CASSIADRKNYEQYF
size: .; V: TRBV7-9; D: TRBD1; J: TRBJ2-2; DNA: TGTGCCAGCAGCTCTTTTACAGGGGTCAACACCGGGGAGCTGTTTTTT; CDR3: CASSSFTGVNTGELFF
size: few; V: TRBV9; D: .; J: TRBJ1-1; DNA: TGTGCCAGCAGCGCCGACACTGAAGCTTTCTTT; CDR3: CASSADTEAFF
size: .; V: TRBV6-1; D: TRBD1; J: TRBJ2-7; DNA: TGTGCCAGCAGTGAATCGGCAGGGGGCGCCGACGAGCAGTACTTC; CDR3: CASSESAGGADEQYF
size: once; V: TRBV30; D: .; J: TRBJ1-1; DNA: TGTGCCTGGAGTCCTCTATGGGGCGGACGTGACACTGAAGCTTTCTTT; CDR3: CAWSPLWGGRDTEAFF
size: .; V: TRBV30; D: .; J: TRBJ1-1; DNA: TGTGCCTGGAAGGTCTCTTTTGGAGGTTCAAACACTGAAGCTTTCTTT; CDR3: CAWKVSFGGSNTEAFF
size: .; V: TRBV19; D: .; J: TRBJ1-5; DNA: TGTGCCAGTACCTTAAAGCGACAGGTCGATCAGCCCCAGCATTTT; CDR3: CASTLKRQVDQPQHF
size: .; V: TRBV5-1; D: TRBD1; J: TRBJ1-3; DNA: TGCGCCAGCAGACCGGGACAGGGCGTCAAACCCTCTGGAAACACCATATATTTT; CDR3: CASRPGQGVKPSGNTIYF
size: .; V: TRBV25-1; D: .; J: TRBJ1-5; DNA: TGTGCCAGCAGTGATCGACAGTTCAATCAGCCCCAGCATTTT; CDR3: CASSDRQFNQPQHF
size: .; V: TRBV27; D: TRBD1; J: TRBJ2-3; DNA: TGTGCCAGCAGTGGAAAACAGGGGGCCGGTACGGATACGCAGTATTTT; CDR3: CASSGKQGAGTDTQYF
size: few; V: TRBV5-5; D: .; J: TRBJ1-6; DNA: TGTGCCAGCAGCTTGGAAGGACAATATAATTCACCCCTCCACTTT; CDR3: CASSLEGQYNSPLHF
size: .; V: TRBV2; D: .; J: TRBJ1-6; DNA: TGTGCCATCCTAGACTTCCAGGGGTTGGGTTCACCCCTCCACTTT; CDR3: CAILDFQGLGSPLHF
size: .; V: TRBV6-1; D: .; J: TRBJ1-6; DNA: TGTGCCAGCAGTGAACCGGGGAAGCTGAATTCACCCCTCCACTTT; CDR3: CASSEPGKLNSPLHF
size: .; V: TRBV7-3; D: TRBD2; J: TRBJ2-3; DNA: TGTGCCAGCAGCTTTGACGGGGGGGCTAATACGCAGTATTTT; CDR3: CASSFDGGANTQYF
size: few; V: TRBV11-2; D: .; J: TRBJ1-3; DNA: TGTGCCAGCAGCTTTATTGGCCAAGGAAACACCATATATTTT; CDR3: CASSFIGQGNTIYF
size: .; V: TRBV13; D: TRBD1; J: TRBJ1-1; DNA: TGTGCCAGCAGCTTCGGGACAGCTGAAGCTTTCTTT; CDR3: CASSFGTAEAFF
size: .; V: TRBV7-7; D: TRBD1; J: TRBJ2-1; DNA: TGTGCCAGCAGCTCGGGACAGGGAAGGATGGATGAGCAGTTCTTC; CDR3: CASSSGQGRMDEQFF
size: .; V: TRBV5-6; D: TRBD2; J: TRBJ2-2; DNA: TGTGCCAGCAGCCAAGAGCGGGGGGTTCGAACCGGGGAGCTGTTTTTT; CDR3: CASSQERGVRTGELFF
size: .; V: TRBV28; D: .; J: TRBJ2-7; DNA: TGTGCCAGCAGCCTAAGCAGGGGCTACTCCTACGAGCAGTACTTC; CDR3: CASSLSRGYSYEQYF
size: .; V: TRBV14; D: .; J: TRBJ2-5; DNA: TGTGCCAGCAGCCAGTACCAGGAGGTGGAGACCCAGTACTTC; CDR3: CASSQYQEVETQYF
size: .; V: TRBV18; D: .; J: TRBJ2-7; DNA: TGTGCCAGCTCACCACAGGAGTTATACGAGCAGTACTTC; CDR3: CASSPQELYEQYF
size: .; V: TRBV6-1; D: .; J: TRBJ2-7; DNA: TGTGCCAGCAGTGCCGGGACTCCTCCCTACGAGCAGTACTTC; CDR3: CASSAGTPPYEQYF
size: few; V: TRBV4-1; D: .; J: TRBJ2-7; DNA: TGCGCCAGCAGCCAAAGAGGGCTCAACGAGCAGTACTTC; CDR3: CASSQRGLNEQYF
size: .; V: TRBV7-2; D: .; J: TRBJ1-4; DNA: TGTGCCAGCAGCCCTGGTGGACAGACTGCAACTAATGAAAAACTGTTTTTT; CDR3: CASSPGGQTATNEKLFF
size: once; V: TRBV4-2; D: TRBD2; J: TRBJ2-1; DNA: TGTGCCAGCAGCCAAGTTGGGGCTAGCGGGGGGAGGTCGGAGTTCTTC; CDR3: CASSQVGASGGRSEFF
size: .; V: TRBV7-8; D: .; J: TRBJ1-2; DNA: TGTGCCAGCAGCTTACGGGAAGGTGACTATGGCTACACCTTC; CDR3: CASSLREGDYGYTF
size: .; V: TRBV4-2; D: .; J: TRBJ2-5; DNA: TGTGCCAGCAGCCCGCTCGGAGCTGACGAGACCCAGTACTTC; CDR3: CASSPLGADETQYF
size: .; V: TRBV19; D: .; J: TRBJ2-1; DNA: TGTGCCAGTAGTATAGGGGCGTACAATGAGCAGTTCTTC; CDR3: CASSIGAYNEQFF
size: once; V: TRBV28; D: TRBD1; J: TRBJ1-1; DNA: TGTGCCAGCAGTGAACCGGGACAGGTCCACCACACTGAAGCTTTCTTT; CDR3: CASSEPGQVHHTEAFF
size: once; V: TRBV5-1; D: .; J: TRBJ1-1; DNA: TGCGCCAGCAGCTTGGCCGGCGCGGGAGGGGTGAACACTGAAGCTTTCTTT; CDR3: CASSLAGAGGVNTEAFF
size: few; V: TRBV9; D: TRBD1; J: TRBJ1-2; DNA: TGTGCCAGCAGCGTAGGACAGGGTAACTATGGCTACACCTTC; CDR3: CASSVGQGNYGYTF
size: .; V: TRBV7-9; D: .; J: TRBJ2-6; DNA: TGTGCCAGCAGCTTAGGTGGGGCGGGGGCCAACGTCCTGACTTTC; CDR3: CASSLGGAGANVLTF
size: .; V: TRBV6-1; D: TRBD2; J: TRBJ2-4; DNA: TGTGCCAGCAGGGGAGGGATTTTGGTCAAAAACATTCAGTACTTC; CDR3: CASRGGILVKNIQYF
size: .; V: TRBV4-1; D: .; J: TRBJ2-5; DNA: TGCGCCAGCAGCCAGAGTAACTCGCAAGAGACCCAGTACTTC; CDR3: CASSQSNSQETQYF
size: .; V: TRBV30; D: .; J: TRBJ1-1; DNA: TGTGCCTGGAGTGTACTAGGAGGGGTGGACACTGAAGCTTTCTTT; CDR3: CAWSVLGGVDTEAFF
size: .; V: TRBV29-1; D: .; J: TRBJ2-7; DNA: TGCAGCGTTGAGGACAGAGCCTACGAGCAGTACTTC; CDR3: CSVEDRAYEQYF
size: .; V: TRBV7-9; D: TRBD1; J: TRBJ1-4; DNA: TGTGCCAGCAGCTTAACCGGGACAGGCAATGAAAAACTGTTTTTT; CDR3: CASSLTGTGNEKLFF
size: once; V: TRBV5-4; D: TRBD1; J: TRBJ1-3; DNA: TGTGCCAGCAGCTCCAAAATAACAGGGGGTAGTGGAAACACCATATATTTT; CDR3: CASSSKITGGSGNTIYF
size: .; V: TRBV30; D: .; J: TRBJ1-1; DNA: TGTGCCTGGAGCGCGAGGGCCAAGAACACTGAAGCTTTCTTT; CDR3: CAWSARAKNTEAFF
size: once; V: TRBV5-5; D: .; J: TRBJ2-7; DNA: TGTGCCAGCAGCGGGGGGGCGGGAGCCTACGAGCAGTACTTC; CDR3: CASSGGAGAYEQYF
size: .; V: TRBV5-4; D: TRBD1; J: TRBJ1-6; DNA: TGTGCCAGCAGCTGGACAGGGGGTAATTCACCCCTCCACTTT; CDR3: CASSWTGGNSPLHF
size: .; V: TRBV4-1; D: .; J: TRBJ1-6; DNA: TGCGCCAGCAGCCTCGACCCGGGGTATAATTCACCCCTCCACTTT; CDR3: CASSLDPGYNSPLHF
size: .; V: TRBV28; D: .; J: TRBJ1-6; DNA: TGTGCCAGCATCGACGCCGTTAGGGGTTCACCCCTCCACTTT; CDR3: CASIDAVRGSPLHF
size: .; V: TRBV27; D: .; J: TRBJ1-1; DNA: TGTGCCAGCACTTCCGGGGGTAGCACTGAAGCTTTCTTT; CDR3: CASTSGGSTEAFF
size: .; V: TRBV7-8; D: .; J: TRBJ2-5; DNA: TGTGCCAGCAGCCCGACCAGACTAGGTCTGGCCCGTTTAGAGACCCAGTACTTC; CDR3: CASSPTRLGLARLETQYF
size: .; V: TRBV19; D: .; J: TRBJ1-5; DNA: TGTGCCAGTAGTAACCTGGCGGGCAATCAGCCCCAGCATTTT; CDR3: CASSNLAGNQPQHF
size: .; V: TRBV5-1; D: .; J: TRBJ2-2; DNA: TGCGCCAGCAGCCCTCGGGGGGCTAGCACCGGGGAGCTGTTTTTT; CDR3: CASSPRGASTGELFF